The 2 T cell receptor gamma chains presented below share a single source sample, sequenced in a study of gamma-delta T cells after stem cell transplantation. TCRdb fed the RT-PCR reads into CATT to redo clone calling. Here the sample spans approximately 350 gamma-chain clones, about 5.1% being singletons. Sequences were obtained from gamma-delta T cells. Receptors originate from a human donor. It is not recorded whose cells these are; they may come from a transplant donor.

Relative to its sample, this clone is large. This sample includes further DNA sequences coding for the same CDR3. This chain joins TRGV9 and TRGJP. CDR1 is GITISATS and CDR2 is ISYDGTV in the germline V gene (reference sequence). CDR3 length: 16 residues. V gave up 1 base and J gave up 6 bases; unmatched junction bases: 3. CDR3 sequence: CALWEVRELGKKIKVF. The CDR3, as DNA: TGTGCCTTGTGGGAGGTAAGAGAGTTGGGCAAAAAAATCAAGGTATTT.

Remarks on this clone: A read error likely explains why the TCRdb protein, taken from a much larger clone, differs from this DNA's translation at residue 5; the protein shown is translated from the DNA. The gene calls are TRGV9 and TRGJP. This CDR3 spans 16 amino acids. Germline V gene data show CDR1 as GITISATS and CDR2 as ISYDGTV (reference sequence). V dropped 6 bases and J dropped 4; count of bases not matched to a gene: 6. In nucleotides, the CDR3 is TGTGCCTTGTGGCAGGCCCAAGAGTTGGGCAAAAAAATCAAGGTATTT. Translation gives CALWQAQELGKKIKVF.